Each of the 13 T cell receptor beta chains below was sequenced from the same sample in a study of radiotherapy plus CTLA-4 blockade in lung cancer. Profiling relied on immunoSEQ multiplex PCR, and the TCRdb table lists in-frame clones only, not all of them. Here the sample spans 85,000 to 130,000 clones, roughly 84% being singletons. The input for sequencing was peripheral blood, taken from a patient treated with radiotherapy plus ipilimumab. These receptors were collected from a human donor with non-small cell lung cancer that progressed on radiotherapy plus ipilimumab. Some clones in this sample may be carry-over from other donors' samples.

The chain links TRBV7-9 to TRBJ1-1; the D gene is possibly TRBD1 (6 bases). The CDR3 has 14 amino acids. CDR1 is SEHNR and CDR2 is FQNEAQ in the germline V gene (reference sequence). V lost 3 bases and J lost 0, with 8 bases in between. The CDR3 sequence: CASSLDSMNTEAFF. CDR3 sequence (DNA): TGTGCCAGCAGCTTGGACAGCATGAACACTGAAGCTTTCTTT.

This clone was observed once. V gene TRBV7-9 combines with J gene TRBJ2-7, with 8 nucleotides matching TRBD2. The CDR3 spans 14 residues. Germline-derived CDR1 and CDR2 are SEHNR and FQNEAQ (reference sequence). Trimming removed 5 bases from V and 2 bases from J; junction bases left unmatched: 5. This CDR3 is CASSPGGGPYEQYF. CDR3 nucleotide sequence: TGTGCCAGCAGCCCCGGGGGGGGGCCCTACGAGCAGTACTTC.

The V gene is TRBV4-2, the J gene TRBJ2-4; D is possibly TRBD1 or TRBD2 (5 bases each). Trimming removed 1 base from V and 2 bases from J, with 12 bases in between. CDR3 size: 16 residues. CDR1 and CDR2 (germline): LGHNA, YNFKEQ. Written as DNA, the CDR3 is TGTGCCAGCAGCCAAGCATCTGGGGGATCCAAAAACATTCAGTACTTC. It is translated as CASSQASGGSKNIQYF.

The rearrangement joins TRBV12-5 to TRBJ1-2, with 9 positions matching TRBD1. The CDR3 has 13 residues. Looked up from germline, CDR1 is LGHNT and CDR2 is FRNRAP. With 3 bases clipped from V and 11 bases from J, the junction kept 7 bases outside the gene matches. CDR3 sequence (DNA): TGTGCTAGTGGTTTTTGGGACAGGGAGACGTACACCTTC. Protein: CASGFWDRETYTF.

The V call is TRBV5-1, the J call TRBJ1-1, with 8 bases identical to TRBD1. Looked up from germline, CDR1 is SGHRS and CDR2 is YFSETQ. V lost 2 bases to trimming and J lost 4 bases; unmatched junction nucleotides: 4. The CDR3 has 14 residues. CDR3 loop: CASSFQQGVTEAFF. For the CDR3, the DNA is TGCGCCAGCAGCTTTCAACAGGGGGTCACTGAAGCTTTCTTT.

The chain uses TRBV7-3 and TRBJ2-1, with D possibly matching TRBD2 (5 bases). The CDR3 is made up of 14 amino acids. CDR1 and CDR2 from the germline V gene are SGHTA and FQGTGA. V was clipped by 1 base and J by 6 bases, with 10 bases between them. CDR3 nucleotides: TGTGCCAGCAGCTTAATGCTAGCTCGCAATGAGCAGTTCTTC. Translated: CASSLMLARNEQFF.

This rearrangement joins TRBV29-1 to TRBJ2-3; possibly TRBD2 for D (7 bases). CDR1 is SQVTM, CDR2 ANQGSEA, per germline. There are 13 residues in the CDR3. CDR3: CTVGRGGSDTQYF. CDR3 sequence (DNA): TGCACTGTTGGTAGGGGGGGGTCAGATACGCAGTATTTT.

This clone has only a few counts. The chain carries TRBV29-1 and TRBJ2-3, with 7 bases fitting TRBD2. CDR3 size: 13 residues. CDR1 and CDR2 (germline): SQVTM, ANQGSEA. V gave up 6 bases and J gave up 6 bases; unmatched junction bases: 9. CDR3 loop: CSVLRGVKDTQYF. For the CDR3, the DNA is TGCAGCGTCCTACGGGGGGTAAAGGATACGCAGTATTTT.

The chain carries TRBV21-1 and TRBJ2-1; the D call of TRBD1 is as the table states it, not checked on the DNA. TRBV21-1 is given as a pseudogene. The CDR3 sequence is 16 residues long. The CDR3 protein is CASSKSRHFSYNEQFF. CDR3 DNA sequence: TGTGCCAGCAGCAAATCGAGACACTTCTCCTACAATGAGCAGTTCTTC.

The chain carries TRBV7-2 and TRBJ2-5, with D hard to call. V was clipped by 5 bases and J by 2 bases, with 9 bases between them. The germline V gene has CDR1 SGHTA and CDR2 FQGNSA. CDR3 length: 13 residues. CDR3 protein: CASSETAQETQYF. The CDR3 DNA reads TGTGCCAGCAGCGAGACCGCTCAAGAGACCCAGTACTTC. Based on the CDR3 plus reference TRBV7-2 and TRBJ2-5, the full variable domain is GAGVSQSPSNKVTEKGKDVELRCDPISGHTALYWYRQSLGQGLEFLIYFQGNSAPDKSGLPSDRFSAERTGGSVSTLTIQRTQQEDSAVYLCASSETAQETQYFGPGTRLLVL.

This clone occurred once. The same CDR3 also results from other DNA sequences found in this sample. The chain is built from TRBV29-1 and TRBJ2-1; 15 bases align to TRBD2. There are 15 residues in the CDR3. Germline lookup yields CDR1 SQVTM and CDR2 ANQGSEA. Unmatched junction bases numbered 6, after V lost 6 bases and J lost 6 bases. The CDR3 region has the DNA TGCAGCGTGGGGGGACTAGCGGGGGGCTTCAATGAGCAGTTCTTC. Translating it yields CSVGGLAGGFNEQFF.

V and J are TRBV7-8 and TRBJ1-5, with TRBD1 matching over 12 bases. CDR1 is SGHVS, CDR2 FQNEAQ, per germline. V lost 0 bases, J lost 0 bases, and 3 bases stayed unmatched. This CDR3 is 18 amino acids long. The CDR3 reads CASSLAGTGGPSNQPQHF. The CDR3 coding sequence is TGTGCCAGCAGCTTAGCTGGGACAGGGGGCCCTAGCAATCAGCCCCAGCATTTT.

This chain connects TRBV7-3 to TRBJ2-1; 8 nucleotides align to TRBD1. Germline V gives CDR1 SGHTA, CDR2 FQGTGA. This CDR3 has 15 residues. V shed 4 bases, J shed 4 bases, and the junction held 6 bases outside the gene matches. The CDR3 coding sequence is TGTGCCAGCAGCTCTTCCGGGACAGGATACAATGAGCAGTTCTTC. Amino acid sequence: CASSSSGTGYNEQFF.